This T cell receptor (beta chain) was sequenced during a study of OX40 agonist ivuxolimab in advanced cancers. CDR1 SGHRS and CDR2 YFSETQ come from the germline V gene. The CDR3 spans 15 residues. The ends were cut back, 0 bases at V and 4 bases at J, with 10 bases in the middle. Libraries were prepared by immunoSEQ multiplex PCR; TCRdb keeps only in-frame clonotypes and omits some of them. The table shows tens of thousands of clones, with around nine tenths occurring only once. The sequences come from CD4+ or CD8+ T cells sorted from blood, collected in a trial of the OX40 agonist ivuxolimab. The sequence was collected from an adult with an advanced solid tumor such as melanoma, head and neck, liver or kidney cancer. The chain employs TRBV5-1 and TRBJ2-2, with D possibly called TRBD1 or TRBD2 (5 bases each). CDR3 in DNA: TGCGCCAGCAGCTTGGAAGGGGCGGGCACCGGGGAGCTGTTTTTT. Translated, it gives CASSLEGAGTGELFF.